This T cell receptor (beta chain) is from a study of human T cells and chemical hapten exposure. CDR1 SNHLY and CDR2 FYNNEI come from the germline V gene. The CDR3 covers 13 residues. V shed 5 bases and J shed 1 base, with 6 bases lying between them. Using its own MiXCR run on the RACE reads, TCRdb lists one record per CDR3 protein. The data contain some 91,000 distinct CDR3 sequences, roughly 27% of them seen just once; the ten biggest clones take up 10%. This clonotype was found many times. The antigen is unknown. Findings and caveats of the study: Expanded TCR counts at PT1 went up together with patch test score, a positive correlation. After DPC sensitization, TCRs above 1 in 1000 frequency showed no change.

The time point is: patch test 3, about 24 weeks after DPC sensitization. Treatment noted: therapeutic diphenylcyclopropenone sensitization with weekly scalp DPC. The donor pool consisted of alopecia patients aged 18 to 70 years, considered suitable for DPC. The sample here was whole blood, taken in connection with sensitization to the hapten diphenylcyclopropenone (DPC). This TCR was recovered from a middle-aged man with alopecia areata. Some clones in this sample may be carry-over from other donors' samples. The chain joins TRBV2 to TRBJ1-5, with D unclear. The CDR3 here is CASSQYSNQPQHF. DNA for the CDR3: TGTGCCAGCAGTCAATACAGCAATCAGCCCCAGCATTTT. The full variable domain, completed using reference TRBV2 and TRBJ1-5, is EPEVTQTPSHQVTQMGQEVILRCVPISNHLYFYWYRQILGQKVEFLVSFYNNEISEKSEIFDDQFSVERPDGSNFTLKIRSTKLEDSAMYFCASSQYSNQPQHFGDGTRLSIL.